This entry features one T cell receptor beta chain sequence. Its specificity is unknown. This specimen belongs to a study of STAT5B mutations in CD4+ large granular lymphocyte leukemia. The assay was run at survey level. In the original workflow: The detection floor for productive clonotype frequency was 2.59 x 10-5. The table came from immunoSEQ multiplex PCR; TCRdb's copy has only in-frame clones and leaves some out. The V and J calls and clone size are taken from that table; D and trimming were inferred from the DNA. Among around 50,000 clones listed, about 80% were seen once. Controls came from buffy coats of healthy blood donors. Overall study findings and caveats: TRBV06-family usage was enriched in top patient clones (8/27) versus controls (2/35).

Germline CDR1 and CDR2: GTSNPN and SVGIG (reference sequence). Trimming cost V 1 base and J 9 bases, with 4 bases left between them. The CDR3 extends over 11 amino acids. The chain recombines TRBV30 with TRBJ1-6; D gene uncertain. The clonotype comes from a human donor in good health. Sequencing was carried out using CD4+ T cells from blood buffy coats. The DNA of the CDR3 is TGTGCCTGGAGTGGGGGTTCACCCCTCCACTTT. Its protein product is CAWSGGSPLHF.